This is a list of T cell receptor beta chains from one sample in a study of blood T cell repertoires in COVID-19. The assay was immunoSEQ multiplex PCR, and TCRdb's table has in-frame clones only and misses some. The sample has roughly 140,000 clones, over 80% seen once. Sequenced: peripheral blood. These receptors originate from a woman at least 80 years old with acute or convalescent COVID-19. Each CDR3 is given with its conserved first and last residue. The D gene is left open where the match is weak. A row's size may be missing; if present it is once, few, many or a size class.

TRBJ2-7 NA TRBV5-5 NA CASSLAGSVSYSYEQYF TGTGCCAGCAGCTTGGCAGGGTCTGTATCATATTCCTACGAGCAGTACTTC
TRBJ2-5 NA TRBV7-6 NA CASSLSQARQETQYF TGTGCCAGCAGCTTATCCCAAGCTAGACAAGAGACCCAGTACTTC
TRBJ1-2 TRBD1 TRBV7-9 NA CASSLAPGTDLYGYTF TGTGCCAGCAGTCTCGCCCCCGGGACAGATCTCTATGGCTACACCTTC
TRBJ2-5 TRBD2 TRBV2 NA CATGGGPETQYF TGTGCCACCGGCGGGGGGCCCGAGACCCAGTACTTC
TRBJ2-5 TRBD1 TRBV7-2 once CASSLAGQGQETQYF TGTGCCAGCAGCTTAGCGGGACAGGGGCAGGAGACCCAGTACTTC
TRBJ1-1 NA TRBV2 NA CASREELMNTEAFF TGTGCCAGCAGGGAGGAGCTTATGAACACTGAAGCTTTCTTT
TRBJ1-3 NA TRBV11-2 NA CASSFFSGNTIYF TGTGCCAGCAGCTTTTTTAGTGGAAACACCATATATTTT
TRBJ2-7 NA TRBV2 NA CASSVEGYEQYF TGTGCCAGCAGTGTTGAGGGTTACGAGCAGTACTTC
TRBJ2-1 TRBD2 TRBV11-2 NA CASSSGLAGGLFF TGTGCCAGCAGCTCGGGACTAGCGGGGGGCCTGTTCTTC
TRBJ1-2 NA TRBV14 NA CASSQGSHYGYTF TGTGCCAGCAGCCAAGGCAGTCACTATGGCTACACCTTC
TRBJ2-2 TRBD1 TRBV5-1 NA CASSQGQGNTGELFF TGCGCCAGCAGCCAGGGACAGGGGAACACCGGGGAGCTGTTTTTT
TRBJ1-1 NA TRBV7-3 NA CASSLTERTEAFF TGTGCCAGCAGCTTAACGGAGCGGACTGAAGCTTTCTTT
TRBJ2-2 TRBD2 TRBV11-2 NA CASSLVSGGSGGELFF TGTGCCAGCAGCTTAGTTAGCGGGGGGTCCGGCGGGGAGCTGTTTTTT
TRBJ1-2 TRBD1 TRBV5-1 few CASSLDRGRVGYTF TGCGCCAGCAGCCTCGACAGGGGGCGCGTTGGCTACACCTTC
TRBJ2-3 NA TRBV28 NA CASSFQSSTDTQYF TGTGCCAGCAGTTTCCAGTCTAGCACAGATACGCAGTATTTT
TRBJ1-3 NA TRBV7-9 once CASSKSRGGSGNTIYF TGTGCCAGCAGCAAAAGCAGGGGCGGCTCTGGAAACACCATATATTTT
TRBJ1-1 TRBD1 TRBV3-1/TRBV3-2 NA CASSSLRGTAVVRNTEAFF TGTGCCAGCAGCAGCCTGAGGGGGACAGCAGTAGTTCGGAACACTGAAGCTTTCTTT
TRBJ1-1 TRBD1 TRBV6-6 NA CASSYTGTGGTEAFF TGTGCCAGCAGTTACACCGGGACAGGGGGCACTGAAGCTTTCTTT
TRBJ2-3 TRBD2 TRBV5-4 NA CASSLGYSGGAIDTQYF TGTGCCAGCAGCTTGGGCTATAGCGGGGGGGCCATAGATACGCAGTATTTT
TRBJ1-2 NA TRBV7-3 NA CASSLGGDYGYTF TGTGCCAGCAGCTTAGGGGGGGACTATGGCTACACCTTC
TRBJ1-2 NA TRBV5-6 NA CASSFRDIANYGYTF TGTGCCAGCAGCTTCCGGGACATAGCTAACTATGGCTACACCTTC
TRBJ2-3 TRBD2 TRBV4-2 NA CASSPGAGGPGTDTQYF TGTGCCAGCAGCCCGGGGGCGGGGGGGCCCGGCACAGATACGCAGTATTTT
TRBJ1-2 TRBD1 TRBV5-4 NA CASSPGQGEYYGYTF TGTGCCAGCAGCCCCGGACAGGGGGAATACTATGGCTACACCTTC
TRBJ1-2 NA TRBV19 NA CASSPYRDNPGYGYTF TGTGCCAGTAGTCCCTACAGGGACAACCCCGGCTATGGCTACACCTTC
TRBJ1-5 TRBD1 TRBV18 NA CASSLQGLEPQHF TGTGCCAGCTCACTACAGGGGTTGGAGCCCCAGCATTTT
TRBJ1-1 TRBD1 TRBV30 once CAWGRTGGIYTEAFF TGTGCCTGGGGGAGGACAGGGGGAATTTACACTGAAGCTTTCTTT
TRBJ2-1 TRBD2 TRBV7-3 NA CASSPLSGGRDEQFF TGTGCCAGCAGCCCCTTGTCGGGGGGGCGGGATGAGCAGTTCTTC
TRBJ1-1 NA TRBV15 NA CATSSLKQGNTEAFF TGTGCCACCAGCAGTCTAAAACAGGGGAACACTGAAGCTTTCTTT
TRBJ1-4 NA TRBV28 NA CASSFSGTTNEKLFF TGTGCCAGCAGTTTCTCCGGGACAACTAATGAAAAACTGTTTTTT
TRBJ1-5 NA TRBV7-2 NA CASSYRVGYDQPQHF TGTGCCAGCAGCTACAGGGTGGGGTACGATCAGCCCCAGCATTTT
TRBJ1-6 TRBD1 TRBV12-3/TRBV12-4 NA CASRGQGNSPLHF TGTGCCAGCAGGGGACAGGGTAATTCACCCCTCCACTTT
TRBJ1-2 TRBD1 TRBV15 NA CATSRDRTGERNYGYTF TGTGCCACCAGCAGAGACCGGACAGGGGAAAGGAACTATGGCTACACCTTC
TRBJ2-5 TRBD2 TRBV7-2 NA CASSLQRGGQETQYF TGTGCCAGCAGCTTACAGCGGGGGGGCCAAGAGACCCAGTACTTC
TRBJ2-7 NA TRBV7-8 NA CASSLEGRATYEQYF TGTGCCAGCAGCTTAGAAGGCAGGGCGACCTACGAGCAGTACTTC
TRBJ2-7 NA TRBV9 NA CASSDPLSSYEQYF TGTGCCAGCAGCGATCCCCTGAGCTCCTACGAGCAGTACTTC